Shown below are 31 T cell receptor beta chains from a single sample sequenced in a study of cytomegalovirus exposure and HLA in healthy donors. It was with 60 Vbeta and 13 Jbeta primers that the PCR ran. The table came from immunoSEQ multiplex PCR; TCRdb's copy has only in-frame clones and leaves some out. The sample holds some 140,000 clones, approximately 80% seen once. What was sequenced was PBMCs. The source is a man aged 30 to 39 in good health and CMV-seropositive.

The rearrangement joins TRBV5-1 to TRBJ2-2; 10 bases are shared with TRBD2. Trimming removed 7 bases from V and 6 bases from J; junction bases left unmatched: 3. Per germline, CDR1 SGHRS and CDR2 YFSETQ. The CDR3 spans 13 residues. The CDR3 DNA sequence: TGCGCCAGCTCCGGGACTAGCGCCGGGGAGCTGTTTTTT. This sequence encodes CASSGTSAGELFF.

The rearrangement links TRBV7-9 to TRBJ2-3, with 10 bases that match TRBD2. Per the germline V gene, CDR1 is SEHNR and CDR2 is FQNEAQ (reference sequence). Trimming took 3 bases from V and 4 from J; bases not matched to a gene: 7. CDR3 length: 16 residues. CDR3 loop: CASSFPLAGAADTQYF. Here the CDR3 DNA reads TGTGCCAGCAGCTTCCCCCTAGCGGGAGCCGCAGATACGCAGTATTTT. Drawing the rest from reference TRBV7-9 and TRBJ2-3, the complete variable domain is DTGVSQNPRHKITKRGQNVTFRCDPISEHNRLYWYRQTLGQGPEFLTYFQNEAQLEKSRLLSDRFSAERPKGSFSTLEIQRTEQGDSAMYLCASSFPLAGAADTQYFGPGTRLTVL.

This clone was seen only once. Germline is not matched at one junction end, which may reflect a read error. This chain uses TRBV19 with TRBJ1-2, with TRBD1 as a possible D gene (5 bases). Germline values: CDR1 LNHDA, CDR2 SQIVND (reference sequence). CDR3 length equals 16 residues. This chain's CDR3 is CASASRSGDPLYGYPF. CDR3 in DNA: TGTGCCAGTGCGAGTAGGTCGGGGGACCCTTTGTATGGCTACCCCTTC. The complete variable domain, with remaining parts taken from reference TRBV19 and TRBJ1-2, reads DGGITQSPKYLFRKEGQNVTLSCEQNLNHDAMYWYRQDPGQGLRLIYYSQIVNDFQKGDIAEGYSVSREKKESFPLTVTSAQKNPTAFYLCASASRSGDPLYGYPFGSGTRLTVV.

V is TRBV28 and J is TRBJ2-7; 8 nucleotides line up with TRBD2. Per germline, CDR1 MDHEN and CDR2 SYDVKM. V lost 6 bases, J lost 4 bases, and 5 bases stayed unmatched. This CDR3 is built from 13 residues. The DNA of the CDR3 is TGTGCCAGCAGCGGGAGGGCCTCGTACGAGCAGTACTTC. Its protein is CASSGRASYEQYF.

The chain links TRBV19 to TRBJ2-7, with 8 bases fitting TRBD2. Germline V lookup: CDR1 LNHDA, CDR2 SQIVND (reference sequence). This CDR3 is built from 14 residues. The V gene end was trimmed by 4 bases and the J gene end by 2 bases; junction bases not matched to a gene: 4. DNA for the CDR3: TGTGCCAGTAGTACTACAGCGGGAGCCTACGAGCAGTACTTC. It specifies CASSTTAGAYEQYF. Combining the CDR3 with reference TRBV19 and TRBJ2-7 gives the whole variable domain DGGITQSPKYLFRKEGQNVTLSCEQNLNHDAMYWYRQDPGQGLRLIYYSQIVNDFQKGDIAEGYSVSREKKESFPLTVTSAQKNPTAFYLCASSTTAGAYEQYFGPGTRLTVT.

The chain combines TRBV28 with TRBJ2-3; weak D call: TRBD2 (6 bases). The length of the CDR3 is 14 residues. V lost 4 bases and J 2 bases, leaving 10 bases between the germline ends. The germline V gene has CDR1 MDHEN and CDR2 SYDVKM. CDR3 loop: CASSWEVDTDTQYF. In DNA, the CDR3 is TGTGCCAGCAGTTGGGAGGTAGACACAGATACGCAGTATTTT.

CDR3 region: CASSPSGRRSDTQYF. The CDR3 coding sequence is TGTGCCAGCAGCCCTAGCGGGAGAAGGTCAGATACGCAGTATTTT. This chain connects TRBV7-3 to TRBJ2-3, with 10 bases aligning to TRBD2. Germline assignment: CDR1 SGHTA and CDR2 FQGTGA. V lost 5 bases to trimming and J lost 4 bases; unmatched junction nucleotides: 6. CDR3 length: 15 residues.

The chain has TRBV7-9 and TRBJ2-1, with a tentative D call TRBD2 (5 bases). Trimming stripped 5 bases from V and 2 bases from J, with 16 bases between. The germline CDR1 and CDR2 sequences are SEHNR and FQNEAQ (reference sequence). The CDR3 contains 16 residues. The CDR3 is CASSLTGGGPYNEQFF. CDR3 nucleotides: TGTGCCAGCAGCCTCACGGGTGGCGGGCCCTACAATGAGCAGTTCTTC.

This chain links TRBV7-3 with TRBJ2-1; D not certain. This CDR3 spans 16 amino acids. Between the trimmed V and J ends, which lost 0 bases and 1 base, there was a span of 10 bases. Germline V lookup: CDR1 SGHTA, CDR2 FQGTGA. The CDR3 region has the DNA TGTGCCAGCAGCTTAACACCTCAGTTATCCTACAATGAGCAGTTCTTC. It encodes CASSLTPQLSYNEQFF.

The chain has TRBV27 and TRBJ1-1; 8 positions agree with TRBD1. Per germline, CDR1 MNHEY and CDR2 SMNVEV (reference sequence). Unmatched junction bases numbered 6, after V lost 5 bases and J lost 10 bases. This CDR3 comprises 12 residues. The CDR3 protein is CASSTDRGPAFF. In nucleotides, the CDR3 is TGTGCCAGCAGTACCGACAGGGGACCAGCTTTCTTT.

This chain links TRBV5-1 with TRBJ2-1; 10 bases are shared with TRBD2. The CDR3 covers 15 residues. Trimming cost V 4 bases and J 5 bases; bases outside gene matches: 6. CDR1 and CDR2 (germline): SGHRS, YFSETQ. CDR3 amino acids: CASSLAGAINNEQFF. The CDR3 bases are TGCGCCAGCAGCCTAGCGGGGGCCATCAACAATGAGCAGTTCTTC. The variable domain in full, completed from reference TRBV5-1 and TRBJ2-1, reads KAGVTQTPRYLIKTRGQQVTLSCSPISGHRSVSWYQQTPGQGLQFLFEYFSETQRNKGNFPGRFSGRQFSNSRSEMNVSTLELGDSALYLCASSLAGAINNEQFFGPGTRLTVL.

V is TRBV27 and J is TRBJ2-6, with D perhaps TRBD1 (5 bases). The germline V gene has CDR1 MNHEY and CDR2 SMNVEV (reference sequence). V shed 2 bases and J shed 0 bases, with 20 bases lying between them. The CDR3 runs to 20 residues. Here the CDR3 reads CASSLVRGTGPISGANVLTF. CDR3 in DNA: TGTGCCAGCAGTTTAGTGAGAGGAACAGGACCAATCTCTGGGGCCAACGTCCTGACTTTC.

The CDR3 protein is CASSLTSGRNYEQYF. Here the CDR3 DNA reads TGTGCCAGCAGTCTAACTAGCGGGAGGAACTACGAGCAGTACTTC. The V gene is TRBV28, the J gene TRBJ2-7; 12 nucleotides line up with TRBD2. Trimming cost V 5 bases and J 3 bases; bases outside gene matches: 5. CDR1 MDHEN and CDR2 SYDVKM come from the germline V gene. The CDR3 consists of 15 residues.

The rearrangement links TRBV5-6 to TRBJ1-3, with D unresolved. From germline, CDR1 is SGHDT and CDR2 YYEEEE. There are 14 residues in the CDR3. With 5 bases removed from V and 5 bases from J, the gap between germline ends came to 14 bases. DNA for the CDR3: TGTGCCAGCAGTACCTGGAGCTTGAGAAACACCATATATTTT. Its protein product is CASSTWSLRNTIYF.

The V and J genes are TRBV5-1 and TRBJ2-2, with 10 bases lining up with TRBD1. The V and J ends lost 4 bases and 4 bases, in that order; junction bases with no gene match: 4. Germline V gives CDR1 SGHRS, CDR2 YFSETQ. This CDR3 has 15 residues. The CDR3 sequence: CASSPRTGGTGELFF. CDR3 sequence (DNA): TGCGCCAGCAGCCCCAGGACAGGGGGCACCGGGGAGCTGTTTTTT.

The V and J genes are TRBV29-1 and TRBJ2-7; 12 bases fit TRBD1. The CDR3 has 13 amino acids. V shed 6 bases and J 5 bases; nucleotides not matched to a gene: 5. Germline values: CDR1 SQVTM, CDR2 ANQGSEA. CDR3 sequence (DNA): TGCAGCGTGTCGGGACAGGGGGCTGACGAGCAGTACTTC. As protein: CSVSGQGADEQYF.

The chain links TRBV7-2 to TRBJ2-2, with D maybe TRBD2 (6 bases). This CDR3 is built from 15 residues. Between the trimmed V and J ends, which lost 5 bases and 3 bases, there was a span of 13 bases. Germline V gene sequence: CDR1 SGHTA, CDR2 FQGNSA. The CDR3 sequence is CASSLTGTYTGELFF. CDR3 in DNA: TGTGCCAGCAGCCTTACCGGGACTTACACCGGGGAGCTGTTTTTT.

The genes are TRBV11-2 and TRBJ1-5, with D tentatively TRBD1 (6 bases). This CDR3 comprises 13 residues. CDR1 is SGHAT, CDR2 FQNNGV, per germline. The germline V and J ends were trimmed by 3 bases and 5 bases, with 8 bases remaining between them. The CDR3 sequence: CASSFRTDQPQHF. The CDR3 DNA sequence: TGTGCCAGCAGCTTCCGGACAGATCAGCCCCAGCATTTT.

This clone was counted a single time. V and J are TRBV5-1 and TRBJ2-5; unclear D gene. V lost 0 bases to trimming and J lost 5 bases, with 14 bases between them. The length of the CDR3 is 15 residues. In germline, CDR1 is SGHRS, CDR2 YFSETQ. CDR3 sequence (DNA): TGCGCCAGCAGCTTGGGAGCGCGGAATGGGGAGACCCAGTACTTC. This codes for CASSLGARNGETQYF.

V is TRBV4-1 and J is TRBJ1-4; weak D call: TRBD1 (6 bases). The V gene lost 0 bases and the J gene lost 5 bases, with 13 bases spanning the gap. There are 16 residues in the CDR3. Germline V CDR1 and CDR2: MGHRA, YSYEKL. The CDR3 here is CASSQDSDSVNEKLFF. CDR3 bases: TGCGCCAGCAGCCAAGATTCGGACAGCGTGAATGAAAAACTGTTTTTT.

The chain recombines TRBV6-1 with TRBJ2-5; D is perhaps TRBD2 (6 bases). The ends were cut back, 1 base at V and 5 bases at J, with 14 bases in the middle. Germline values: CDR1 MNHNS, CDR2 SASEGT. The CDR3 has 15 amino acids. The CDR3, as DNA: TGTGCCAGCAGTGAAGTTTTGGGGGGAGGCGAGACCCAGTACTTC. Amino acid sequence: CASSEVLGGGETQYF.

This chain connects TRBV7-2 to TRBJ2-5, with no clear D. Trimming pared 3 bases from V and 2 bases from J, leaving 13 bases between. Germline loops: CDR1 SGHTA, CDR2 FQGNSA. The CDR3 contains 15 residues. DNA for the CDR3: TGTGCCAGCAGCTTCGAGTCGGAGCAGCAAGAGACCCAGTACTTC. Protein sequence: CASSFESEQQETQYF.

This clone was detected once. Other DNA sequences within the sample encode an identical CDR3. This sequence joins TRBV7-9 and TRBJ1-2, with D possibly TRBD1 on 6 matching bases. Germline values: CDR1 SEHNR, CDR2 FQNEAQ (reference sequence). V was shortened by 5 bases and J by 4 bases, with 11 bases between the two germline ends. The CDR3 runs to 13 residues. CDR3 sequence reads: CASSQTGGYGYTF. CDR3 in DNA: TGTGCCAGCAGCCAGACAGGCGGCTATGGCTACACCTTC.

CDR3: CASSLDGAYEQYF. CDR3 bases: TGTGCCAGCAGCCTGGACGGAGCCTACGAGCAGTACTTC. This chain uses TRBV5-5 with TRBJ2-7; no clear D gene. Per the germline V gene, CDR1 is SGHKS and CDR2 is YYEKEE (reference sequence). V was shortened by 4 bases and J by 2 bases, with 10 bases between the two germline ends. The CDR3 has 13 amino acids.

This clone was observed a single time. V gene TRBV29-1 combines with J gene TRBJ2-7, with 7 bases fitting TRBD2. Trimming removed 5 bases from V and 4 bases from J; junction bases left unmatched: 11. CDR3 length equals 14 residues. Germline-derived CDR1 and CDR2 are SQVTM and ANQGSEA. The CDR3 region is CSVLGLVGRYEQYF. The DNA of the CDR3 is TGCAGCGTTCTCGGACTAGTAGGTCGGTACGAGCAGTACTTC.

To note about this clone: At one of its ends the junction is not consistent with the germline gene, which may arise from a read error. The rearrangement joins TRBV4-1 to TRBJ2-7; D might be TRBD2 (6 bases). The CDR3 totals 14 residues. CDR1 and CDR2 (germline): MGHRA, YSYEKL. CDR3 in DNA: TGCGCCAGCAGCCAAGTCTTAGGCGGGGCCTACTATCACTTC. The encoded protein is CASSQVLGGAYYHF.

This chain joins TRBV4-2 and TRBJ2-1; D is perhaps TRBD1 (5 bases). This CDR3 comprises 18 residues. The germline CDR1 and CDR2 sequences are LGHNA and YNFKEQ. V lost 8 bases, J lost 0 bases, and 23 bases lay in between. The CDR3 nucleotides are TGTGCCAGCTCCGGCGAAAGGATGACAGATAGCTCCTACAATGAGCAGTTCTTC. Its protein product is CASSGERMTDSSYNEQFF.

The rearrangement uses TRBV4-2 and TRBJ2-1, with 7 nucleotides matching TRBD2. J lost 4 bases, V lost 4 bases, and 13 bases had no gene match. Germline lookup yields CDR1 LGHNA and CDR2 YNFKEQ. The CDR3 length is 17 residues. The CDR3 reads CASSLFVGGSTYNEQFF. CDR3 nucleotides: TGTGCCAGCAGCCTGTTTGTAGGCGGGAGCACGTACAATGAGCAGTTCTTC.

This chain joins TRBV2 and TRBJ2-2, with 7 bases identical to TRBD1. The CDR3 has 14 residues. Germline V gene lookup returns CDR1 SNHLY and CDR2 FYNNEI. J gave up 5 bases and V 7 bases, and 7 bases lay outside the gene matches. In DNA, the CDR3 is TGTGCCAGCAACACAGACAGGGTGACCGGGGAGCTGTTTTTT. As protein: CASNTDRVTGELFF.

The chain is built from TRBV11-3 and TRBJ2-5; 8 bases match TRBD2. This CDR3 is 15 amino acids long. The germline V gene encodes CDR1 SGHNT and CDR2 YENEEA. With 1 base clipped from V and 5 bases from J, the junction kept 6 bases outside the gene matches. Here the CDR3 reads CASSLGAGEGETQYF. The CDR3 DNA is TGTGCCAGCAGCTTAGGAGCGGGAGAGGGCGAGACCCAGTACTTC.

This chain uses TRBV5-6 with TRBJ2-7; weak D call: TRBD1 (6 bases). CDR1 is SGHDT, CDR2 YYEEEE, per germline. The length of the CDR3 is 10 residues. V was pared by 7 bases and J by 5 bases, with 7 bases between. CDR3 residues: CASGDNEQYF. The CDR3 nucleotides are TGTGCCAGCGGGGACAACGAGCAGTACTTC.